This TCR beta chain was sequenced in a study of Ad26.COV2.S vaccination and SARS-CoV-2 variants. At the level of the study: Donor was in the COV1001 Ad26.COV2.S trial arm. Dosing was one shot or two shots 56 days apart.

Sequencing used immunoSEQ multiplex PCR; TCRdb keeps in-frame clones, though not all of them. This table holds 440,000 or so clones, 92% found once. This clone is a singleton in its sample. Its specificity is unknown. Germline loops: CDR1 LGHNA, CDR2 YSLEER. Trimming at V came to 0 bases and at J to 5 bases, leaving 3 bases not matched to a gene. This CDR3 contains 15 residues. Treatment here: approximately 18 received Ad26.COV2.S at low or high dose, single or two shots; 5 received placebo; per-sample allocation not given. Sampling took place 63 days after the first vaccine or placebo injection. Study results and caveats: Reported post-vaccination CD8+ and CD4+ T cell responses to spike showed substantial breadth. Comparability of non-spike TCR breadth was observed across vaccine and placebo recipients.

The sequence was obtained from a person aged 18-65 years who received the Ad26.COV2.S COVID-19 vaccine or a placebo. The chain employs TRBV4-3 and TRBJ2-2, with 7 bases matching TRBD2. The source material was peripheral blood, sampled in a trial of Ad26.COV2.S vaccine versus placebo. CDR3: CASSQDSGETGELFF. The CDR3 DNA reads TGCGCCAGCAGCCAAGACAGCGGGGAGACCGGGGAGCTGTTTTTT.